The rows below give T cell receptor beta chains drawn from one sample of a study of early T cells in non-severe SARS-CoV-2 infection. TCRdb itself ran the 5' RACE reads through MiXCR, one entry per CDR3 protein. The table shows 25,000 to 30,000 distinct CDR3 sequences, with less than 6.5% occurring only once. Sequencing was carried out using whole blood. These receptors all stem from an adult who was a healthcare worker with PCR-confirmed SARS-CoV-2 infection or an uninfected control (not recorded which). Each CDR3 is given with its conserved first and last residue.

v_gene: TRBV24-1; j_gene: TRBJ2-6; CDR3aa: CATLRPGANVLTF
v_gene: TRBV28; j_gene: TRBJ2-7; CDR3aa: CASSFTDHEQYF
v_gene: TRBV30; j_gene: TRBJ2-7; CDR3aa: CAWSFPGTAKHF
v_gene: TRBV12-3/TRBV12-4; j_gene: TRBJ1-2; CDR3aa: CASSLRGNDYGYTF
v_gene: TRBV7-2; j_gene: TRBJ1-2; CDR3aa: CASSLDGNPYGYTF
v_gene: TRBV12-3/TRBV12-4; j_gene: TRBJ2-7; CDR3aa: CASSRTGNHEQYF
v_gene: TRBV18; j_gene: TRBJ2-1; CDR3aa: CASSPYPTGSNEQFF
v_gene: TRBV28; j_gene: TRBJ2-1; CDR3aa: CASSSTSGSLYEQFF
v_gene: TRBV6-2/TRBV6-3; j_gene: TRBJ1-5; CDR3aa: CASSPGQYSNQPQHF
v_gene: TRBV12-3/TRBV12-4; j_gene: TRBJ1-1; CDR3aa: CASSFNTEAFF
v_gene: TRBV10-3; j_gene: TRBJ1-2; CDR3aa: CAISSGTQDYGYTF
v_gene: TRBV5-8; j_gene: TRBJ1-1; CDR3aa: CASSLLTGGVSEAFF
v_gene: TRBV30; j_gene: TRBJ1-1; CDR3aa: CAWSLTRDTEAFF
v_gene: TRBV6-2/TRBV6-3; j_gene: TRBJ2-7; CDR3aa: CASSLRNEQYF
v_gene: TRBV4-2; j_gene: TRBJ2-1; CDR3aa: CASSQDRVSYNEQFF
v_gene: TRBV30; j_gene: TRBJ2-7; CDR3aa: CAWIVKAARRGEQYF
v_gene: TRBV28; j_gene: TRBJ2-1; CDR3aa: CASRLDRDNNEQFF
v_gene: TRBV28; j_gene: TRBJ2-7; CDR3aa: CAGCNSGTSAREQYF
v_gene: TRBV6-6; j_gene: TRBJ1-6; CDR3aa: CASSPTPGQASSYNSPLHF